A selection of T cell receptor beta chains follows, all from one sample in a study of blood T cells in healthy people across ages. MiXCR, applied by TCRdb to the 5' RACE reads, yields one record per CDR3 protein. Seen here are more than 600,000 distinct CDR3 sequences, around 25% observed once, and the top ten hold more than 8%. The same data also contributed to another study, on T cells of mothers and their children.

Input material: blood. The receptors originated from a boy aged 5-17 years in good health. Each CDR3 is given with its conserved first and last residue. The D gene is left open where the match is weak. Size tells how often a clone was seen (once, few, many) or the class of an expanded clone, and some rows leave it out.

v_call,d_call,j_call,clone_size,cdr3_nt,cdr3_aa
TRBV7-9,TRBD2,TRBJ2-5,few,TGTGCCAGCAGCTCCCTCCAGCGGACTAGCGGGTCAGGGTTCCAGTACTTC,CASSSLQRTSGSGFQYF
TRBV14,TRBD1,TRBJ2-2,-,TGTGCCAGCAGCTGGACAGGGGGCTTCACCGGGGAGCTGTTTTTT,CASSWTGGFTGELFF
TRBV27,-,TRBJ2-2,few,TGTGCCAGCAGTACCACGCTCGGGCTTAACACCGGGGAGCTGTTTTTT,CASSTTLGLNTGELFF
TRBV7-3,TRBD2,TRBJ2-2,-,TGTGCCAGCAGCCTTAGCGGGATTAACACCGGGGAGCTGTTTTTT,CASSLSGINTGELFF
TRBV11-2,-,TRBJ1-2,few,TGTGCCAGCAGCTTAGGGACAATTTCCTATGGCTACACCTTC,CASSLGTISYGYTF
TRBV29-1,-,TRBJ1-4,-,TGCAGCGTCAGAGGTTACAGGTCAGAAGAAAAACTGTTTTTT,CSVRGYRSEEKLFF
TRBV3-1,-,TRBJ2-4,few,TGTGCCAGCAGCCCGCGCCGGGACCAGATAGCCAAAAACATTCAGTACTTC,CASSPRRDQIAKNIQYF
TRBV28,-,TRBJ2-5,-,TGTGCCAGCAGACCGTCCCTAGGTGGGGAGACCCAGTACTTC,CASRPSLGGETQYF
TRBV20-1,TRBD2,TRBJ2-2,-,TGCAGTGCTACCGGGACTAGGAACACCGGGGAGCTGTTTTTT,CSATGTRNTGELFF
TRBV11-2,TRBD1,TRBJ2-7,few,TGTGCCAGCAGCCCCCCGACAGGGCCCGAGCAGTACTTC,CASSPPTGPEQYF
TRBV7-8,-,TRBJ2-7,-,TGTGCCAGCAGCTTAACGGCGAACTCCTACGAGCAGTACTTC,CASSLTANSYEQYF
TRBV12-3/TRBV12-4,TRBD2,TRBJ2-1,-,TGTGCCAGCAGTTCCTCTGTTGCGGGAGAAGCATACAATGAGCAGTTCTTC,CASSSSVAGEAYNEQFF
TRBV19,-,TRBJ1-3,-,TGTGCCAGTAGTATAATTCCGGTCTCTGGAAACACCATATATTTT,CASSIIPVSGNTIYF
TRBV7-2,-,TRBJ2-7,once,TGTGCCAGCAGCCTAGGACAGCAGTACTACGAGCAGTACTTC,CASSLGQQYYEQYF
TRBV24-1,-,TRBJ2-1,-,TGTGCCACCAGTGACCCGAAGGGTGCCTACAATGAGCAGTTCTTC,CATSDPKGAYNEQFF
TRBV27,TRBD1,TRBJ2-4,few,TGTGCCAGCAGTTTCGGGGACAGGGAAAACATTCAGTACTTC,CASSFGDRENIQYF
TRBV5-1,-,TRBJ2-2,-,TGCGCCAGCAGCTTGTCACTCTTCGCGAACACCGGGGAGCTGTTTTTT,CASSLSLFANTGELFF
TRBV6-5,TRBD1,TRBJ1-2,-,TGTGCCAGCGGCGGGACAGGACTTTATGGCTACACCTTC,CASGGTGLYGYTF
TRBV12-5,-,TRBJ1-5,-,TGTGCTAGTGGGGCGGGTCTCGGCAATCAGCCCCAGCATTTT,CASGAGLGNQPQHF
TRBV12-3/TRBV12-4,-,TRBJ1-3,few,TGTGCCAGCAGAATCGGACGGATCTCTGGAAACACCATATATTTT,CASRIGRISGNTIYF
TRBV7-9,TRBD1,TRBJ1-6,-,TGTGCCAGCAGCTCCACGACAGGGAAGGAATCCAGAAATTCACCCCTCCACTTT,CASSSTTGKESRNSPLHF
TRBV5-5,-,TRBJ2-7,few,TGTGCCAGCACCCTGGAGTGGCGACAGACCTACGAGCAGTACTTC,CASTLEWRQTYEQYF
TRBV6-5,-,TRBJ1-3,few,TGTGCCAGCAGTCTAGGATCGGAGCCTGGAAACACCATATATTTT,CASSLGSEPGNTIYF
TRBV7-2,TRBD1,TRBJ1-6,-,TGTGCCAGCAGCTTAAATACAGGGGGGAATTCACCCCTCCACTTT,CASSLNTGGNSPLHF
TRBV10-3,TRBD2,TRBJ2-1,-,TGTGCCATCAGTGGGGAGACTAGCGGGGAAAATGAGCAGTTCTTC,CAISGETSGENEQFF
TRBV20-1,-,TRBJ2-2,few,TGCAGTGTCGGGACACCCGGGGAGCTGTTTTTT,CSVGTPGELFF
TRBV4-3,-,TRBJ1-2,few,TGCGCCAGCAGCCAAGAGCGTCACCCGGGGGACTATGGCTACACCTTC,CASSQERHPGDYGYTF
TRBV4-1,TRBD2,TRBJ2-1,few,TGCGCCAGCAGCCAAGGACTAGCGGGGGAGGGTAGCAATGAGCAGTTCTTC,CASSQGLAGEGSNEQFF
TRBV5-1,-,TRBJ2-7,many,TGCGCCAGCAGCTTGGGGGACACGTCCTACGAGCAGTACTTC,CASSLGDTSYEQYF